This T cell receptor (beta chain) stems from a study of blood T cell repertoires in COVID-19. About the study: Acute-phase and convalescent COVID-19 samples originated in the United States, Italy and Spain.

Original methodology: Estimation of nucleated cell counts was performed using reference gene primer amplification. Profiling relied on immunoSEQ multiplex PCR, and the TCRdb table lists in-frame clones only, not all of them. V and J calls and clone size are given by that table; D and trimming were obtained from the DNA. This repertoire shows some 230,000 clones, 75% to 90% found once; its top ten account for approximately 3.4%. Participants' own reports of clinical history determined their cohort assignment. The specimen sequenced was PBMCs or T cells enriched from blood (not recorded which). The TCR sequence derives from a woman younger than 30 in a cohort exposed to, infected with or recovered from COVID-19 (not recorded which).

The DNA of the CDR3 is TGCGCCAGCAGTGAGTCTGACAGGGCCCACGAGCAGTACTTC. This translates into CASSESDRAHEQYF. V is TRBV10-1 and J is TRBJ2-7; 7 nucleotides align to TRBD1. The V gene's germline CDR1 is WNHNN and CDR2 SYGVQD (reference sequence). With V trimmed by 0 bases and J by 5 bases, 4 bases remained unmatched. This CDR3 is 14 amino acids long.